This is a list of T cell receptor beta chains from one sample in a study of T cells after yellow fever vaccination. TCRdb processed the 5' RACE reads anew with MiXCR; each CDR3 protein has one entry. Of 450,000 to 550,000 distinct CDR3 sequences in the sample, 15% to 20% were seen once. This sample comprised PBMCs, obtained 15 days after the yellow fever booster vaccination. The receptor source for this set is a man in his thirties or forties who received the YFV17D yellow fever vaccine. Both conserved end residues are part of each CDR3. Fields, in order: J gene, D gene, V gene, clone size, CDR3 protein, CDR3 DNA. The D gene is left open where the match is weak. Not all rows give a size; the values are once, few, many and, for expanded clones, a class.

TRBJ2-7 | . | TRBV2 | . | CASTNISYEQYF | TGTGCCAGCACTAATATCTCCTACGAGCAGTACTTC
TRBJ2-3 | . | TRBV12-3/TRBV12-4 | . | CAATLGSTDTQYF | TGTGCCGCCACCTTGGGTAGCACAGATACGCAGTATTTT
TRBJ2-3 | . | TRBV20-1 | few | CSARVSGAWDTQYF | TGCAGTGCTAGAGTGTCAGGGGCTTGGGATACGCAGTATTTT
TRBJ2-7 | TRBD1 | TRBV4-3 | many | CASSRPGQGVYEQYF | TGCGCCAGCAGCCGTCCGGGACAGGGGGTCTACGAGCAGTACTTC
TRBJ2-5 | . | TRBV25-1 | . | CASSPFGGSETQYF | TGTGCCAGCAGTCCATTTGGGGGCTCGGAGACCCAGTACTTC
TRBJ2-7 | . | TRBV4-2 | . | CASSQAGDPPREQYF | TGTGCCAGCAGCCAAGCGGGAGACCCCCCCCGCGAGCAGTACTTC
TRBJ2-1 | . | TRBV7-3 | . | CASSLTGEREQFF | TGTGCCAGCAGCTTAACGGGTGAACGGGAGCAGTTCTTC
TRBJ2-7 | . | TRBV6-1 | . | CASTDREGAYEQYF | TGTGCCAGCACCGACAGGGAGGGGGCTTACGAGCAGTACTTC
TRBJ2-1 | TRBD2 | TRBV20-1 | . | CSARARLADLYNEQFF | TGCAGTGCTAGAGCGAGACTAGCGGATTTATACAATGAGCAGTTCTTC
TRBJ2-1 | . | TRBV7-9 | . | CASSPHWRSYNEQFF | TGTGCCAGCAGCCCCCACTGGCGGTCCTACAATGAGCAGTTCTTC
TRBJ1-2 | . | TRBV28 | few | CASSLGGGGYTF | TGTGCCAGCAGTTTGGGGGGTGGCGGCTACACCTTC
TRBJ2-2 | TRBD1 | TRBV10-3 | . | CAISDDRGVTGELFF | TGTGCCATCAGTGACGACAGGGGGGTGACCGGGGAGCTGTTTTTT
TRBJ2-7 | TRBD2 | TRBV15 | few | CATSRREGFSYEQYF | TGTGCCACCAGCAGACGGGAGGGATTCTCCTACGAGCAGTACTTC
TRBJ2-1 | TRBD1 | TRBV24-1 | . | CATSDPGTGVNEQFF | TGTGCCACCAGTGACCCCGGGACAGGGGTCAATGAGCAGTTCTTC
TRBJ1-2 | . | TRBV7-9 | . | CASSLAPGTNYGYTF | TGTGCCAGCAGCTTAGCCCCGGGTACTAACTATGGCTACACCTTC